Described below is a single T cell receptor (beta chain) sequence and its context. Original processing notes: Amplified reference gene primers provided the basis for estimating nucleated cell counts. Libraries were prepared by immunoSEQ multiplex PCR; TCRdb keeps only in-frame clonotypes and omits some of them. That table furnishes V, J and clone size, whereas the DNA furnished D and trimming. The sample lists approximately 61,000 clones, 70% to 90% occurring once. The sample belongs to a study of blood T cell repertoires in COVID-19. For the study at large: There were acute and convalescent COVID-19 samples, and they came from the United States, Italy and Spain. T cells, B-cell-depleted T cells, or PBMCs provided the cDNA or gDNA that served as material.

This CDR3 has 16 residues. With 2 bases removed from V and 6 bases from J, the gap between germline ends came to 20 bases. Germline lookup yields CDR1 MNHEY and CDR2 SMNVEV (reference sequence). The sequence was collected from a human donor in a cohort sampled during active COVID-19. The gene calls are TRBV27 and TRBJ2-7; TRBD2 is a possible D gene (5 bases). Source material: peripheral blood. The CDR3 sequence is CASSLGLGVRLFEQYF. The CDR3 coding sequence is TGTGCCAGCAGTTTAGGACTTGGGGTTCGGTTATTCGAGCAGTACTTC.